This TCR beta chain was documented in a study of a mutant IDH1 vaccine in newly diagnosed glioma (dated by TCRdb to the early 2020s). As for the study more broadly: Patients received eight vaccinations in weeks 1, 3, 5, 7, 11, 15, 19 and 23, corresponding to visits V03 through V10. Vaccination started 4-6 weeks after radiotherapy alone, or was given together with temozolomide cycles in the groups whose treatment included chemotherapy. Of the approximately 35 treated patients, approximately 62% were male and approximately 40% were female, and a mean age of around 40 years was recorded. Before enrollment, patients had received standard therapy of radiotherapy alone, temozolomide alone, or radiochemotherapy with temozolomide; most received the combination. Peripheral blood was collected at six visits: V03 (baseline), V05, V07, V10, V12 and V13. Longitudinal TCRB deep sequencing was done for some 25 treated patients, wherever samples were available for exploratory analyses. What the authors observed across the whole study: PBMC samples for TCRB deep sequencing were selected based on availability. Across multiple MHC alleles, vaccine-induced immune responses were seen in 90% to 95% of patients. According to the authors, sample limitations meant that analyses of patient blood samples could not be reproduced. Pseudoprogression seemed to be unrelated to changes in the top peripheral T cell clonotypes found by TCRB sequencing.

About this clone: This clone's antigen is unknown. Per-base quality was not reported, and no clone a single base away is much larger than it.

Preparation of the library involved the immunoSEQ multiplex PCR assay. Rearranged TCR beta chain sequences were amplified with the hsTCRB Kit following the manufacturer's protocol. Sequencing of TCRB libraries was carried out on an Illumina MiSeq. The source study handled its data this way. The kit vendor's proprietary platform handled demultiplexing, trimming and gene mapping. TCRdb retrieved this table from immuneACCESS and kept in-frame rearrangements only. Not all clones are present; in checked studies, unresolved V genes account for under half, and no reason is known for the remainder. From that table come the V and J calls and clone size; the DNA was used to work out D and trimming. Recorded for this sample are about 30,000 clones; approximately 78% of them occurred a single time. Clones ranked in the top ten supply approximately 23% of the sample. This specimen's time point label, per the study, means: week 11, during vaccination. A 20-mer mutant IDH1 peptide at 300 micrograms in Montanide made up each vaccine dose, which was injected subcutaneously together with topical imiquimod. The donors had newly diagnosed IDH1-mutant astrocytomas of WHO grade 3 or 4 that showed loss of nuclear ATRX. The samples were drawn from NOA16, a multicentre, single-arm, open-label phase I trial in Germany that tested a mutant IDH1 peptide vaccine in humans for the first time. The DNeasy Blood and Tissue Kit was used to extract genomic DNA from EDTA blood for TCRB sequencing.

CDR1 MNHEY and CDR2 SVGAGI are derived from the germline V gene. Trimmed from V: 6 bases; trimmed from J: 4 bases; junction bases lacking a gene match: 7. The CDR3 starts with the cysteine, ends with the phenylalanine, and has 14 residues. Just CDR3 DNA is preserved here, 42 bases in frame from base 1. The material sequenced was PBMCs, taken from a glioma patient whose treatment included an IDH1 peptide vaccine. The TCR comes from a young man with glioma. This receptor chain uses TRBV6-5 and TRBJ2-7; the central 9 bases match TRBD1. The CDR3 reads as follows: CASSSPGQGYEQYF. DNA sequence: TGTGCCAGCAGCTCACCGGGACAGGGATACGAGCAGTACTTC.